This TCR beta chain was identified during a study of identical twins (dated by TCRdb to the mid-2010s). About the investigation overall: TCR alpha and beta repertoires from monozygotic twins, unrelated adults of various ages and cord blood were deep-sequenced to test whether fetal clonotypes persist. To rule out contamination, the twin experiments were replicated at different times with different library preparation protocols. Points the paper makes about the study in general: Fewer insertions were carried by abundant cord blood beta clonotypes; a weaker similar trend was observed in young adult naive repertoires, while no such trend was observed in memory repertoires. Compared with coincidental sharing between unrelated individuals, out-of-frame TCR alpha sequences shared between twins showed an excess of sequences with low generation probability. Because the same donors could not be followed over many years, conclusions were based on cross-sectional statistical analysis. Recombination models systematically underestimated out-of-frame TCR alpha sharing in monozygotic twins but agreed with sharing between unrelated individuals. Invariant T cells such as MAIT and iNKT could partly confound zero-insertion analyses, though diverse VJ usage argued against this for most clonotypes. Excess twin sharing in beta out-of-frame sequences was weaker because fewer shared sequences lowered the signal-to-noise ratio.

V is pruned by 3 bases and J by 2 bases, leaving 6 bases of the junction without a gene match. The CDR3, from cysteine to phenylalanine, totals 16 residues. Only the CDR3 region is kept as DNA, spanning 48 bases read in frame from base 1. Per the germline V gene, SGHTA is the CDR1 and FQGTGA is the CDR2. The library came from 5' RACE. TCRdb lists the instrument as Illumina HiSeq 2000. Template switching added a universal primer binding site, and the final cDNA carried a unique molecular identifier that allowed TCR cDNA molecules to be counted accurately. Specific primers in the conserved constant-segment region were used to synthesize first-strand cDNA for TCR alpha and beta chains. To control for contamination, each cDNA library was double barcoded with a SMART-Mk sample barcode plus Illumina barcodes. TruSeq adapter sequences, together with Illumina sample barcodes, were added in two successive PCR steps. Sequencing of the TCR alpha and beta cDNA libraries was done on the Illumina HiSeq platform using custom primers. On the study's bioinformatics: MiGEC was used to process raw reads and extract unique molecular identifiers, and MiXCR was used to find CDR3 positions. For each individual, recombination models were inferred using an EM algorithm with the repgenHMM and IGoR tools. Shared clonotype analysis was performed with the tcR package in R, normalizing sharing by the product of cloneset sizes. Out-of-frame nonproductive sequences were analyzed to study raw recombination free of thymic and clonal selection effects. TCRdb reanalyzed the raw reads on its own, using fastp at Q25 for trimming and MiXCR for clone calling, and kept in-frame beta chains. Rows with one shared CDR3 protein collapse into an entry with the most common genes and DNA. The V and J calls come from TCRdb's annotation, not from the publication. The sample records about 210,000 distinct CDR3 sequences, roughly 9.4% of which are singletons. The leading ten clones occupy approximately 5.1% of the sample.

All donors were healthy Caucasians. Miltenyi CD45RO+ enrichment and human naive T-cell isolation kits were used to isolate memory (CD45RO+) and naive T cells from PBMC. This clonotype has ten or more counts. Its antigen is not yet known. No base quality values were provided; no much bigger clone lies one nucleotide off. Material: memory (CD45RO+) T cells sorted from blood. The sample's cell subset or site label is to be understood as: CD45RO+ enriched T cells. The clonotype comes from a young woman in good health. Here the chain combines TRBV7-3 and TRBJ2-2, and TRBD2 matches 7 of the central bases. Here the CDR3 is given as CASSFSSSGNTGELFF. The DNA is TGTGCCAGCAGCTTTTCGTCTAGCGGAAACACCGGGGAGCTGTTTTTT.